This passage covers 7 T cell receptor beta chains from one sample sequenced in a study of Ad26.COV2.S vaccination and SARS-CoV-2 variants. Described treatment: some 19 received Ad26.COV2.S at low or high dose, single or two shots; a few received placebo; per-sample allocation not given. Collection of samples fell on day 63 after the first vaccine or placebo injection. Generated by immunoSEQ multiplex PCR, the TCRdb table keeps only in-frame clones and is missing some. The sample gives roughly 420,000 clones, around nine tenths of which show up once; approximately 4% is in the top ten. The material sequenced was peripheral blood, taken in a trial of Ad26.COV2.S vaccine versus placebo. These receptors were collected from a person between 18 and 65 years old who received the Ad26.COV2.S COVID-19 vaccine or a placebo.

The chain carries TRBV5-1 and TRBJ2-3, with a possible D match to TRBD1 (5 bases). This CDR3 contains 15 residues. Per the germline V gene, CDR1 is SGHRS and CDR2 is YFSETQ. The V end was cut by 4 bases, the J end by 6 bases, with 18 bases between. The CDR3 region has the DNA TGCGCCAGCAGCGCTTATCAGGGATCCGGGGATACGCAGTATTTT. The encoded protein is CASSAYQGSGDTQYF.

The chain is built from TRBV28 and TRBJ1-5; tentative D call: TRBD1 (5 bases). This CDR3 is 16 amino acids long. V shed 3 bases and J shed 0 bases, with 12 bases lying between them. Germline loops: CDR1 MDHEN, CDR2 SYDVKM. CDR3 loop: CASSFGTGHSNQPQHF. DNA of the CDR3: TGTGCCAGCAGTTTTGGAACAGGACATAGCAATCAGCCCCAGCATTTT.

This clone occurred once. The rearrangement uses TRBV5-1 and TRBJ2-5; 8 bases align to TRBD1. V shed 0 bases, J shed 7 bases, and the junction held 8 bases outside the gene matches. Germline V gene lookup returns CDR1 SGHRS and CDR2 YFSETQ. The CDR3 is 15 residues long. CDR3 nucleotide sequence: TGCGCCAGCAGCTTGGGGCAGGGGGCTTCGGTGACCCAGTACTTC. It is translated as CASSLGQGASVTQYF.

The chain joins TRBV2 to TRBJ1-2, with a possible D match to TRBD1 (5 bases). CDR1 and CDR2 (germline): SNHLY, FYNNEI. This CDR3 spans 14 amino acids. Trimming stripped 4 bases from V and 6 bases from J, with 15 bases between. CDR3 bases: TGTGCCAGCAGTGGTATCAGGGTACAGCATGGCTACACCTTC. Amino acid sequence: CASSGIRVQHGYTF.

CDR3 sequence reads: CASSFRGGNQPQHF. CDR3 DNA sequence: TGTGCCAGCAGCTTCCGAGGTGGCAATCAGCCCCAGCATTTT. V gene TRBV5-4 combines with J gene TRBJ1-5; D is ambiguous. V was trimmed by 2 bases and J by 2 bases, leaving 8 bases between them. The germline gives CDR1 SGHNT, CDR2 YYREEE (reference sequence). This CDR3 has 14 amino acids.

This rearrangement joins TRBV2 to TRBJ2-1; D is undetermined. This CDR3 has 13 amino acids. Germline V CDR1 and CDR2: SNHLY, FYNNEI. V shed 7 bases and J shed 4 bases, with 11 bases lying between them. The CDR3 DNA reads TGTGCCAGCAAGTGGGCAGGATACAATGAGCAGTTCTTC. It encodes CASKWAGYNEQFF.

This chain joins TRBV12-3 or TRBV12-4 and TRBJ2-7; 9 bases fit TRBD1. J was trimmed by 4 bases and V by 6 bases; bases with no gene match: 4. The CDR3 has 13 amino acids. The CDR3 DNA is TGTGCCAGCAGCCCAGGGACAGGGTACGAGCAGTACTTC. Encoded protein: CASSPGTGYEQYF.